Following are 27 T cell receptor beta chains from one sample sequenced in a study of blood T cell repertoires in COVID-19. Sequencing was performed with immunoSEQ multiplex PCR; in TCRdb, only in-frame clones are kept and a portion is missing. The sample lists roughly 500,000 clones, roughly 88% occurring once. What was sequenced was PBMCs or T cells enriched from blood (not recorded which). Receptors were obtained from a woman in her thirties or forties who had recovered from COVID-19.

Here the CDR3 reads CASSLGVLQVGTQYF. The CDR3 DNA reads as TGCGCCAGCAGCTTGGGGGTCCTCCAGGTTGGGACCCAGTACTTC. J is TRBJ2-5 and V is TRBV5-1; D is unresolved. This CDR3 has 15 amino acids. V lost 0 bases, J lost 7 bases, and 16 bases lay in between. Germline values: CDR1 SGHRS, CDR2 YFSETQ.

This clone was seen more than once but under ten times. V and J are TRBV11-2 and TRBJ2-7; a possible D gene is TRBD1 (6 bases). The ends were cut back, 2 bases at V and 5 bases at J, with 13 bases in the middle. Germline-derived CDR1 and CDR2 are SGHAT and FQNNGV. The CDR3 spans 14 residues. CDR3 bases: TGTGCCAGCAGCTTAATAGGCAGGGACAACGAGCAGTACTTC. It is translated as CASSLIGRDNEQYF.

V is TRBV3-1 (or the pseudogene TRBV3-2) and J is TRBJ2-1; TRBD2 aligns across 10 bases. CDR3 length: 16 residues. Germline loops: CDR1 LGHDT, CDR2 YNNKEL (reference sequence). V lost 0 bases and J lost 7; bases outside the gene matches: 6. CDR3 region: CASSQDKTSGKNEQFF. DNA for the CDR3: TGTGCCAGCAGCCAAGATAAAACTAGCGGGAAGAATGAGCAGTTCTTC.

This chain joins TRBV6-5 and TRBJ2-3; tentative D call: TRBD1 (5 bases). The CDR3 extends over 11 amino acids. The V gene's germline CDR1 is MNHEY and CDR2 SVGAGI. The ends were cut back, 8 bases at V and 5 bases at J, with 8 bases in the middle. The CDR3 loop reads CASQGQDTQYF. The CDR3 coding sequence is TGTGCCAGCCAGGGCCAAGATACGCAGTATTTT.

This clone was detected once. The chain combines TRBV3-1 (or the pseudogene TRBV3-2) with TRBJ1-1, with unresolved D. Looked up from germline, CDR1 is LGHDT and CDR2 is YNNKEL (reference sequence). V shed 8 bases and J shed 0 bases, with 4 bases lying between them. The CDR3 length is 11 residues. The DNA of the CDR3 is TGTGCCAGCCAGTTGAACACTGAAGCTTTCTTT. Its protein product is CASQLNTEAFF.

On this clone itself: Compared with germline, one end of the junction differs, possibly owing to a read error. The CDR3 protein is CASSLGSSGEKFKNF. As DNA, the CDR3 is TGTGCCAGCAGCCTCGGGAGTAGCGGGGAAAAGTTTAAGAACTTC. V is TRBV7-6 and J is TRBJ2-5; 8 bases map to TRBD2. CDR3 length: 15 residues. Germline V gene lookup returns CDR1 SGHVS and CDR2 FNYEAQ.

This chain connects TRBV27 to TRBJ1-1; 10 nucleotides align to TRBD1. The junction had 8 bases not matched to a gene; V was cut back by 0 bases and J by 1 base. The CDR3 totals 18 residues. Germline loops: CDR1 MNHEY, CDR2 SMNVEV (reference sequence). The CDR3 reads CASSLSNGQGGGNTEAFF. CDR3 in DNA: TGTGCCAGCAGTTTATCTAACGGACAGGGGGGAGGGAACACTGAAGCTTTCTTT.

This clone was recorded only once. The chain carries TRBV18 and TRBJ1-3; TRBD1 aligns across 7 bases. The CDR3 spans 15 residues. Germline values: CDR1 KGHSH, CDR2 LQKENI. J gave up 2 bases and V 3 bases, and 4 bases lay outside the gene matches. In nucleotides, the CDR3 is TGTGCCAGCTCACCGGGGACAGCTGCTGGAAACACCATATATTTT. Translating it yields CASSPGTAAGNTIYF.

The chain is built from TRBV3-1 (or the pseudogene TRBV3-2) and TRBJ1-2; 12 bases line up with TRBD1. The germline gives CDR1 LGHDT, CDR2 YNNKEL (reference sequence). The length of the CDR3 is 14 residues. The J segment lost 6 bases and the V segment lost 3 bases, leaving 2 bases of the junction unmatched. CDR3 sequence reads: CASSQGQGANGYTF. The DNA of the CDR3 is TGTGCCAGCAGCCAGGGACAGGGGGCGAATGGCTACACCTTC.

In the case of this clone: One junction end does not reproduce the germline sequence, and a read error may be involved. The chain recombines TRBV2 with TRBJ2-1; TRBD2 matches at 7 bases. The CDR3 covers 17 residues. In germline, CDR1 is SNHLY, CDR2 FYNNEI. CDR3 sequence: CARSGGGNLDMDNEQFF. The CDR3 DNA reads as TGTGCCCGCAGTGGGGGGGGGAATCTAGACATGGACAATGAGCAGTTCTTC.

The chain uses TRBV29-1 and TRBJ1-3; D may be TRBD1 (5 bases). CDR3 size: 13 residues. Trimming pared 5 bases from V and 8 bases from J, leaving 16 bases between. The V gene's germline CDR1 is SQVTM and CDR2 ANQGSEA. DNA for the CDR3: TGCAGCGTTCGGGGACTTCCCGGCGACACCATATATTTT. This sequence encodes CSVRGLPGDTIYF.

The CDR3 sequence: CASSQGQGGQPQHF. For the CDR3, the DNA is TGCGCCAGCAGCCAAGGGCAGGGGGGACAGCCCCAGCATTTT. This sequence joins TRBV4-3 and TRBJ1-5, with 7 bases matching TRBD1. From germline, CDR1 is LGHNA and CDR2 YSLEER. Trimming cost V 1 base and J 7 bases; bases outside gene matches: 4. This CDR3 comprises 14 residues.

The rearrangement joins TRBV24-1 to TRBJ2-1, with 8 bases that match TRBD2. The CDR3 covers 16 residues. V lost 5 bases to trimming and J lost 8 bases; unmatched junction nucleotides: 13. Germline CDR1 is KGHDR and CDR2 is SFDVKD. The CDR3 sequence: CATSGLAGTREDEQFF. DNA of the CDR3: TGTGCCACCAGTGGCCTCGCCGGGACTAGGGAGGATGAGCAGTTCTTC.

The rearrangement joins TRBV3-1 (or the pseudogene TRBV3-2) to TRBJ2-4, with D maybe TRBD1 (6 bases). Looked up from germline, CDR1 is LGHDT and CDR2 is YNNKEL (reference sequence). CDR3 length: 16 residues. Trimming stripped 4 bases from V and 1 base from J, with 14 bases between. Here the CDR3 DNA reads TGTGCCAGCAGCCCTACAGGGTCAGGGGCCAAAAACATTCAGTACTTC. It translates to CASSPTGSGAKNIQYF.

V is TRBV5-8 and J is TRBJ1-2; 7 nucleotides match TRBD1. The germline V gene encodes CDR1 SGHTS and CDR2 YDEGEE. There are 19 residues in the CDR3. V shed 2 bases, J shed 3 bases, and the junction held 19 bases outside the gene matches. The CDR3 protein is CASSFVGGWFDRVDYGYTF. The DNA for the CDR3 is TGTGCCAGCAGCTTTGTAGGTGGGTGGTTCGACAGGGTGGACTATGGCTACACCTTC.

The chain carries TRBV29-1 and TRBJ2-5, with TRBD1 matching 10 bases. Germline values: CDR1 SQVTM, CDR2 ANQGSEA. With V trimmed by 6 bases and J by 5 bases, 6 bases remained unmatched. CDR3 size: 13 residues. CDR3 nucleotides: TGCAGCGTCGAGACAGGGGGCGCGGAGACCCAGTACTTC. It specifies CSVETGGAETQYF.

The chain couples TRBV7-2 to TRBJ2-1; 10 nucleotides line up with TRBD2. CDR1 is SGHTA and CDR2 is FQGNSA in the germline V gene. CDR3 size: 15 residues. The V and J ends lost 5 bases and 9 bases, in that order; junction bases with no gene match: 10. CDR3 in amino acids: CASSPFGLADAEQFF. CDR3 coding DNA: TGTGCCAGCAGCCCCTTTGGACTAGCGGACGCTGAGCAGTTCTTC.

The rearrangement joins TRBV6-4 to TRBJ2-6; D is possibly TRBD2 (6 bases). Trimming cost V 8 bases and J 4 bases, with 18 bases left between them. The germline CDR1 and CDR2 sequences are MRHNA and SNTAGT. The CDR3 spans 16 residues. The CDR3 sequence: CASPVSGGVGANVLTF. The CDR3 DNA follows: TGTGCCAGCCCGGTGTCCGGCGGGGTCGGGGCCAACGTCCTGACTTTC.

In its sample, this clone was seen a few times. The V and J genes are TRBV7-2 and TRBJ1-2; 10 positions agree with TRBD1. Germline CDR1 is SGHTA and CDR2 is FQGNSA. V was pared by 5 bases and J by 6 bases, with 6 bases of the junction left unmatched. CDR3 length: 14 residues. DNA of the CDR3: TGTGCCAGCAGCAGACCGACAGGGGGCGATGGCTACACCTTC. Amino acid sequence: CASSRPTGGDGYTF.

This chain joins TRBV7-2 and TRBJ2-1; 8 positions match TRBD1. There are 16 residues in the CDR3. Losses at the gene ends were 1 base for V and 0 bases for J; bases not matched to a gene: 2. Germline V gene data show CDR1 as SGHTA and CDR2 as FQGNSA. The CDR3 DNA sequence: TGTGCCAGCAGCTTAGGGACAGGGAACTCCTACAATGAGCAGTTCTTC. This gives the protein CASSLGTGNSYNEQFF.

The chain recombines TRBV2 with TRBJ2-7, with 9 bases matching TRBD1. This CDR3 region has 14 residues. J lost 1 base, V lost 6 bases, and 4 bases had no gene match. Germline CDR1 SNHLY, CDR2 FYNNEI. CDR3 in DNA: TGTGCCAGCAGCCCCGGGACAGGGTCCTACGAGCAGTACTTC. It codes for CASSPGTGSYEQYF.

The chain couples TRBV6-2 or TRBV6-3 to TRBJ1-4, with 7 bases lining up with TRBD1. Germline CDR1 MNHEY, CDR2 SVGEGT. With 5 bases clipped from V and 3 bases from J, the junction kept 6 bases outside the gene matches. The CDR3 covers 15 residues. For the CDR3, the DNA is TGTGCCAGCAGTGGACAGGCTCCCCCTAATGAAAAACTGTTTTTT. It codes for CASSGQAPPNEKLFF.

The table lists this clone with a count of one. This chain uses TRBV20-1 with TRBJ2-7; D uncertain. Germline loops: CDR1 DFQATT, CDR2 SNEGSKA (reference sequence). This CDR3 region has 11 residues. Trimming cost V 6 bases and J 2 bases, with 8 bases left between them. The CDR3 DNA reads TGCAGTGCCCCCACTACCTACGAGCAGTACTTC. Translated: CSAPTTYEQYF.

The rearrangement joins TRBV11-2 to TRBJ2-7, with 8 bases matching TRBD1. Trimming took 9 bases from V and 2 from J; bases not matched to a gene: 6. Looked up from germline, CDR1 is SGHAT and CDR2 is FQNNGV. The CDR3 is 13 amino acids. CDR3 DNA: TGTGCCAGTAGGACAGGGAACACCTACGAGCAGTACTTC. Its protein is CASRTGNTYEQYF.

The V and J genes are TRBV5-4 and TRBJ2-5, with 8 bases that match TRBD2. Germline assignment: CDR1 SGHNT and CDR2 YYREEE (reference sequence). V shed 0 bases and J 4 bases; nucleotides not matched to a gene: 2. The CDR3 contains 14 residues. The CDR3 here is CASSLDLAGETQYF. As DNA, the CDR3 is TGTGCCAGCAGCTTGGACCTAGCGGGAGAGACCCAGTACTTC.

This clone showed up just a few times. The genes are TRBV21-1 and TRBJ2-7; the DNA was not used to check the table's D call, TRBD2. TRBV21-1 is flagged as a pseudogene. This CDR3 comprises 15 residues. The DNA of the CDR3 is TGTGCCAGCAGCAAAATAGCGGGAACAGCCTACGAGCAGTACTTC. Residues: CASSKIAGTAYEQYF.

The chain joins TRBV5-5 to TRBJ2-3, with D possibly TRBD1 on 5 matching bases. CDR1 and CDR2 from the germline V gene are SGHKS and YYEKEE (reference sequence). Trimming left V 3 bases short and J 0 bases short, with 11 bases between. There are 15 residues in the CDR3. The CDR3 is CASSSQGFSTDTQYF. DNA for the CDR3: TGTGCCAGCAGCTCTCAGGGTTTTAGCACAGATACGCAGTATTTT.